The 28 T cell receptor beta chains below all came from one sample that was sequenced in a study of shared clonotypes between healthy human individuals. The repertoire was sequenced with immunoSEQ multiplex PCR; TCRdb's copy has only in-frame clones and lacks some. The top ten clones hold roughly 0.39% of a sample with roughly 2,500,000 clones, 93% of them seen once. The sequencing sample was made of naive CD4+ T cells from PBMCs. Subset of the sample: CD45RA+ positively selected. These receptors came from a man aged 18-30 years in good health. Some clones in this sample may be carry-over from other donors' samples.

The J gene is TRBJ1-2, the V gene TRBV9; D may be TRBD1 (6 bases). The germline V gene encodes CDR1 SGDLS and CDR2 YYNGEE. This CDR3 contains 13 residues. V shed 1 base and J shed 6 bases, with 10 bases lying between them. The CDR3 DNA follows: TGTGCCAGCAGCGTACCGGGGGCCAATGGCTACACCTTC. This sequence encodes CASSVPGANGYTF.

The chain recombines TRBV5-4 with TRBJ1-1; 10 bases line up with TRBD1. CDR1 and CDR2 from the germline V gene are SGHNT and YYREEE (reference sequence). This CDR3 is 16 amino acids long. The trim removed 4 bases at V and 6 bases at J, leaving 12 bases unmatched. The CDR3 DNA follows: TGTGCCAGCAGCCCGGGACAGGGGACCTTAGACGCTGAAGCTTTCTTT. Translation: CASSPGQGTLDAEAFF.

In this sample, this clone turned up once. The chain is built from TRBV6-5 and TRBJ1-4, with 9 positions matching TRBD1. The CDR3 consists of 15 residues. The germline V gene has CDR1 MNHEY and CDR2 SVGAGI. The J segment lost 7 bases and the V segment lost 6 bases, leaving 9 bases of the junction unmatched. CDR3 coding DNA: TGTGCCAGCAGACCACCGGGACAGGGTCGTGAAAAACTGTTTTTT. Its protein product is CASRPPGQGREKLFF.

The chain has TRBV29-1 and TRBJ2-7; D gene unclear. Germline loops: CDR1 SQVTM, CDR2 ANQGSEA. Trimming stripped 4 bases from V and 5 bases from J, with 9 bases between. This CDR3 region has 11 residues. In DNA form, the CDR3 reads TGCAGCGTTGTATGGGGTGACGAGCAGTACTTC. This translates into CSVVWGDEQYF.

This chain joins TRBV5-4 and TRBJ2-3, with unresolved D. CDR1 SGHNT and CDR2 YYREEE come from the germline V gene (reference sequence). The CDR3 runs to 14 residues. V lost 4 bases to trimming and J lost 2 bases, with 11 bases between them. The CDR3 loop reads CASSDHLATDTQYF. In nucleotides, the CDR3 is TGTGCCAGCAGCGATCACCTGGCCACAGATACGCAGTATTTT.

J is TRBJ2-3 and V is TRBV30; D possibly corresponds to TRBD2 (5 bases). The germline V gene encodes CDR1 GTSNPN and CDR2 SVGIG (reference sequence). The V end was cut by 0 bases, the J end by 5 bases, with 15 bases between. This CDR3 has 15 residues. The CDR3 DNA sequence: TGTGCCTGGAGTGTAGGGTGGTCACGGGGAGATACGCAGTATTTT. Its translation is CAWSVGWSRGDTQYF.

The chain combines TRBV7-9 with TRBJ2-3; TRBD1 agrees at 8 bases. V dropped 2 bases and J dropped 3; count of bases not matched to a gene: 4. Germline CDR1 is SEHNR and CDR2 is FQNEAQ (reference sequence). The CDR3 totals 15 residues. The CDR3 here is CASSLMTGVTDTQYF. In DNA form, the CDR3 reads TGTGCCAGCAGCTTAATGACAGGGGTGACAGATACGCAGTATTTT.

This rearrangement joins TRBV7-2 to TRBJ2-4; D assignment may be TRBD1 or TRBD2 (5 bases each). The V end lost 7 bases, the J end lost 5 bases, and 15 bases lay between the germline ends. The CDR3 covers 14 residues. The germline gives CDR1 SGHTA, CDR2 FQGNSA. The CDR3 reads CASTGSRGENIQYF. DNA for the CDR3: TGTGCCAGCACGGGATCTAGAGGGGAAAACATTCAGTACTTC.

The chain carries TRBV14 and TRBJ2-5, with 9 bases matching TRBD1. The germline gives CDR1 SGHDN, CDR2 FVKESK. The V and J ends lost 4 bases and 4 bases, in that order; junction bases with no gene match: 4. The CDR3 has 14 amino acids. As DNA, the CDR3 is TGTGCCAGCAGCCTGGGACAGGGAGGAGAGACCCAGTACTTC. The encoded protein is CASSLGQGGETQYF.

The chain combines TRBV5-4 with TRBJ2-7, with 11 nucleotides matching TRBD2. Germline CDR1 reads SGHNT; CDR2 reads YYREEE (reference sequence). The length of the CDR3 is 16 residues. With V trimmed by 3 bases and J by 11 bases, 16 bases remained unmatched. The CDR3 DNA is TGTGCCAGCAGCTCGCTAGGGTCTAGCGGGAGGCCGGGGGAGTACTTC. Translating gives CASSSLGSSGRPGEYF.

As to this clone: This sample also contains other DNA sequences that code for the same CDR3. The chain joins TRBV18 to TRBJ1-1; unclear D gene. V dropped 3 bases and J dropped 1 base, with 9 bases sitting between them. Looked up from germline, CDR1 is KGHSH and CDR2 is LQKENI. The CDR3 runs to 14 residues. CDR3 DNA: TGTGCCAGCTCACCCTCTGCGGGGAACACTGAAGCTTTCTTT. Translated: CASSPSAGNTEAFF.

The chain has TRBV7-3 and TRBJ2-5; the D is unclear. V was shortened by 5 bases and J by 1 base, with 8 bases between the two germline ends. This CDR3 spans 13 amino acids. The V gene's germline CDR1 is SGHTA and CDR2 FQGTGA. The CDR3 spells CASSIQLQETQYF. CDR3 nucleotide sequence: TGTGCCAGCAGCATCCAGCTCCAAGAGACCCAGTACTTC.

The V and J genes are TRBV27 and TRBJ2-7; 7 bases map to TRBD2. V lost 2 bases, J lost 2 bases, and 6 bases stayed unmatched. There are 15 residues in the CDR3. CDR1 and CDR2 from the germline V gene are MNHEY and SMNVEV (reference sequence). CDR3 DNA sequence: TGTGCCAGCAGTTTAAAGGGCAGCGGGACCTACGAGCAGTACTTC. Translation: CASSLKGSGTYEQYF.

This chain uses TRBV9 with TRBJ2-7; 10 bases agree with TRBD2. The junction had 19 bases not matched to a gene; V was cut back by 4 bases and J by 6 bases. Per germline, CDR1 SGDLS and CDR2 YYNGEE. The CDR3 has 18 residues. CDR3 sequence (DNA): TGTGCCAGCAGCATACGTAGGGGGGTGACTAGCGGGCGGTGCGAGCAGTACTTC. It specifies CASSIRRGVTSGRCEQYF.

The rearrangement uses TRBV10-1 and TRBJ2-5; the D call may be TRBD1 or TRBD2 (5 bases each). V was cut by 8 bases and J by 1 base, with 17 bases left in between. The CDR3 spans 15 residues. The V gene's germline CDR1 is WNHNN and CDR2 SYGVQD (reference sequence). The CDR3 coding sequence is TGCGCCAGCTGGCGACCACAGGACTCCCAAGAGACCCAGTACTTC. Its protein product is CASWRPQDSQETQYF.

This rearrangement joins TRBV7-9 to TRBJ1-2, with 9 positions matching TRBD1. This CDR3 is 15 amino acids long. Trimming at V came to 6 bases and at J to 2 bases, leaving 7 bases not matched to a gene. Germline V gene lookup returns CDR1 SEHNR and CDR2 FQNEAQ (reference sequence). CDR3 protein: CASSGTGRDNYGYTF. CDR3 coding DNA: TGTGCCAGCAGTGGGACAGGGCGCGACAACTATGGCTACACCTTC.

The V and J genes are TRBV19 and TRBJ2-1; D gene ambiguous. CDR1 is LNHDA and CDR2 is SQIVND in the germline V gene (reference sequence). The V end was cut by 3 bases, the J end by 8 bases, with 17 bases between. The CDR3 sequence is 15 residues long. CDR3 DNA: TGTGCCAGTAGTATGTTGTCGGGTAGGGCCTATGAGCAGTTCTTC. Protein: CASSMLSGRAYEQFF.

V and J are TRBV9 and TRBJ2-1; 12 bases fit TRBD2. Unmatched junction bases numbered 10, after V lost 4 bases and J lost 8 bases. CDR3 length: 16 amino acids. The germline V gene has CDR1 SGDLS and CDR2 YYNGEE. Here the CDR3 reads CASSPLRLAGAHEQFF. CDR3 in DNA: TGTGCCAGCAGCCCCCTCCGACTAGCGGGAGCCCATGAGCAGTTCTTC.

The genes are TRBV11-2 and TRBJ2-1; weak D call: TRBD2 (6 bases). The CDR3 spans 16 residues. The ends were cut back, 5 bases at V and 4 bases at J, with 18 bases in the middle. CDR1 and CDR2 (germline): SGHAT, FQNNGV. CDR3 sequence (DNA): TGTGCCAGCAGCCCGTTAGCGGAGAGGGTGTACAATGAGCAGTTCTTC. Its protein is CASSPLAERVYNEQFF.

This chain joins TRBV28 and TRBJ1-2, with D tentatively TRBD1 (5 bases). V gave up 5 bases and J gave up 0 bases, with 13 bases separating them. The CDR3 runs 15 residues. Per the germline V gene, CDR1 is MDHEN and CDR2 is SYDVKM. CDR3 protein: CASSIPQGSNYGYTF. In DNA, the CDR3 is TGTGCCAGCAGTATCCCTCAGGGATCTAACTATGGCTACACCTTC.

The chain is built from TRBV18 and TRBJ2-1, with unresolved D. The CDR3 extends over 16 amino acids. V was trimmed by 3 bases and J by 4 bases, leaving 16 bases between them. CDR1 and CDR2 from the germline V gene are KGHSH and LQKENI. For the CDR3, the DNA is TGTGCCAGCTCACCCGCTGGGTACCCAACTTACAATGAGCAGTTCTTC. Its translation is CASSPAGYPTYNEQFF.

The chain has TRBV11-3 and TRBJ2-2; 11 bases line up with TRBD2. The CDR3 totals 17 residues. Germline V lookup: CDR1 SGHNT, CDR2 YENEEA. J was trimmed by 0 bases and V by 2 bases; bases with no gene match: 2. The CDR3 here is CASSLPSGRPNTGELFF. The DNA of the CDR3 is TGTGCCAGCAGCTTACCTAGCGGGAGGCCGAACACCGGGGAGCTGTTTTTT.

The DNA for the CDR3 is TGTGCCAGCAGCTCCCTCCTGACAGGGGGCGGCGAGCAGTACTTC. Translating it yields CASSSLLTGGGEQYF. V and J are TRBV7-2 and TRBJ2-7, with 10 bases identical to TRBD1. Germline values: CDR1 SGHTA, CDR2 FQGNSA. This CDR3 is built from 15 residues. The V segment lost 4 bases and the J segment 6 bases; nucleotides outside the gene matches: 9. The whole variable domain, filled in from reference TRBV7-2 and TRBJ2-7, reads GAGVSQSPSNKVTEKGKDVELRCDPISGHTALYWYRQSLGQGLEFLIYFQGNSAPDKSGLPSDRFSAERTGGSVSTLTIQRTQQEDSAVYLCASSSLLTGGGEQYFGPGTRLTVT.

The chain combines TRBV28 with TRBJ2-1; 9 bases are shared with TRBD2. This CDR3 has 15 residues. Per the germline V gene, CDR1 is MDHEN and CDR2 is SYDVKM. Trimming cost V 5 bases and J 5 bases; bases outside gene matches: 7. The CDR3 sequence: CASSVPGLAHNEQFF. CDR3 bases: TGTGCCAGCAGTGTACCGGGACTAGCCCACAATGAGCAGTTCTTC.

The CDR3 protein is CASSPSLGQGNEQYF. CDR3 sequence (DNA): TGTGCCAGCAGCCCATCCTTGGGACAGGGGAACGAGCAGTACTTC. The J gene is TRBJ2-7, the V gene TRBV28; 10 bases match TRBD1. Germline lookup yields CDR1 MDHEN and CDR2 SYDVKM. There are 15 residues in the CDR3. With V trimmed by 6 bases and J by 5 bases, 10 bases remained unmatched.

The CDR3 coding sequence is TGCGCCAGCAGCCAAAGGGGACAGGGGGATTCAGATACGCAGTATTTT. It translates to CASSQRGQGDSDTQYF. The chain combines TRBV4-1 with TRBJ2-3; 11 nucleotides align to TRBD1. CDR3 length: 16 amino acids. Germline trimming cut 2 bases from V and 4 bases from J; bases unmatched to any gene: 5. Germline CDR1 reads MGHRA; CDR2 reads YSYEKL.

This sequence joins TRBV2 and TRBJ2-3, with 14 positions matching TRBD2. The CDR3 totals 15 residues. The junction had 5 bases not matched to a gene; V was cut back by 8 bases and J by 4 bases. Germline CDR1 and CDR2: SNHLY and FYNNEI. The CDR3 is CASRKGLAGADTQYF. The CDR3 coding sequence is TGTGCCAGCCGGAAGGGACTAGCGGGAGCAGATACGCAGTATTTT.

The chain is built from TRBV10-3 and TRBJ1-3; D is unclear. The germline V gene has CDR1 ENHRY and CDR2 SYGVKD. The V and J ends lost 7 bases and 4 bases respectively, with 8 bases between them. The length of the CDR3 is 12 residues. The CDR3 DNA reads as TGTGCCATCACTCAGTCGGGAAACACCATATATTTT. As protein: CAITQSGNTIYF.